The 14 T cell receptor beta chains below come from one sample, sequenced in a study of read filtering for tumor transcriptome and immune sequencing. Molecular barcoded adaptors covering alpha/delta and beta/gamma chains were used on about 0.4 ug RNA. TCRdb independently ran MiXCR on the reads; one entry per CDR3 protein. The top ten hold approximately 15% of the sample, which has about 48,000 distinct CDR3 sequences, approximately 18% seen once. The sequenced sample consisted of a population of CD138-negative cells sorted from bone marrow. All receptors derive from a donor over 35 with multiple myeloma.

This clonotype was observed at least ten times. J is TRBJ2-3 and V is TRBV29-1; 10 bases fit TRBD2. Germline CDR1 and CDR2: SQVTM and ANQGSEA. The ends lost 7 bases at V and 4 bases at J; junction bases unmatched: 17. This CDR3 is 17 amino acids long. CDR3 in amino acids: CSASSGSGFTYADTQYF. The CDR3 nucleotides read TGCAGCGCTTCTAGCGGGAGCGGTTTCACGTACGCAGATACGCAGTATTTT.

This clonotype was recorded only once. A much larger clone lies a single base off, so this may be a read error. The chain employs TRBV7-6 and TRBJ2-1, with TRBD1 identical over 8 bases. V shed 5 bases and J 5 bases; nucleotides not matched to a gene: 8. This CDR3 region has 15 residues. From germline, CDR1 is SGHVS and CDR2 FNYEAQ. This chain's CDR3 is CASSTGQGYHNEQFF. The CDR3, as DNA: TGTGCCAGCAGCACCGGACAGGGATACCACAATGAGCAGTTCTTC.

This clonotype is judged medium-sized. This sequence joins TRBV7-2 and TRBJ1-1; maybe TRBD1 (6 bases). Germline loops: CDR1 SGHTA, CDR2 FQGNSA. This CDR3 region has 16 residues. The V end lost 4 bases, the J end lost 5 bases, and 20 bases lay between the germline ends. CDR3 amino acids: CASSYLQGSTGTEAFF. CDR3 nucleotide sequence: TGTGCCAGCAGCTATTTACAGGGCTCCACGGGGACTGAAGCTTTCTTT.

In its sample, this clonotype was seen many times. The genes are TRBV20-1 and TRBJ2-1; 7 nucleotides match TRBD2. CDR1 and CDR2 (germline): DFQATT, SNEGSKA (reference sequence). This CDR3 comprises 12 residues. V shed 0 bases and J 10 bases; nucleotides not matched to a gene: 3. CDR3 in amino acids: CSARESGVEQFF. In nucleotides, the CDR3 is TGCAGTGCTAGAGAAAGCGGGGTAGAGCAGTTCTTC.

This clonotype occurred many times. J is TRBJ1-4 and V is TRBV28; no clear D gene. The CDR3 is 13 residues long. V was clipped by 11 bases and J by 5 bases, with 15 bases between them. CDR1 is MDHEN, CDR2 SYDVKM, per germline. CDR3 DNA: TGTGCCTCCCACACACCTTCAAATGAAAAACTGTTTTTT. It encodes CASHTPSNEKLFF.

This clonotype was observed at least ten times. The chain joins TRBV7-2 to TRBJ2-1, with 7 positions matching TRBD2. Trimming at V came to 1 base and at J to 2 bases, leaving 5 bases not matched to a gene. This CDR3 has 16 amino acids. CDR1 and CDR2 (germline): SGHTA, FQGNSA. The CDR3 is CASSLVGGSTYNEQFF. The CDR3 DNA reads TGTGCCAGCAGCTTAGTGGGCGGGAGCACCTACAATGAGCAGTTCTTC.

With regard to this clonotype: A much more abundant neighbour one base away suggests this may be a read error. V usage is TRBV2 and J usage is TRBJ2-5; the D gene could be TRBD1 or TRBD2 (6 bases each). The germline CDR1 and CDR2 sequences are SNHLY and FYNNEI. CDR3 length equals 14 residues. V was cut by 1 base and J by 6 bases, with 12 bases left in between. CDR3 region: CASSEGGAQQTQYF. The CDR3 DNA reads TGTGCCAGCAGTGAAGGGGGGGCACAACAGACCCAGTACTTC.

This clonotype was picked up one time. This could be a read error, since a much larger clone is one nucleotide away. The chain is built from TRBV5-1 and TRBJ2-6; D may be TRBD2 (6 bases). The germline gives CDR1 SGHRS, CDR2 YFSETQ. CDR3 length: 16 amino acids. The chain's CDR3 is CVSSLEAGSGANVLTF. The CDR3, as DNA: TGCGTCAGCAGCTTGGAAGCGGGCTCTGGGGCCAACGTCCTGACTTTC.

About this clonotype itself: This could be a read error, since a much larger clone is one nucleotide away. The V gene is TRBV4-3, the J gene TRBJ2-2; TRBD2 aligns across 7 bases. Trimming cost V 0 bases and J 5 bases; bases outside gene matches: 15. Germline V gene lookup returns CDR1 LGHNA and CDR2 YSLEER. This CDR3 region has 19 residues. CDR3 nucleotide sequence: TGCGCCAGCAGCCAAGAACACGGGGCCGCGGGGGTAGGGACCGGGGAGCTGTTTTTT. It translates to CASSQEHGAAGVGTGELFF.

This clonotype was detected once. This likely stems from a read error, as it lies one base from a far larger clone. V and J are TRBV7-9 and TRBJ2-1, with TRBD1 identical over 9 bases. Trimming removed 7 bases from V and 8 bases from J; junction bases left unmatched: 15. Germline CDR1 SEHNR, CDR2 FQNEAQ (reference sequence). This CDR3 is 16 amino acids long. Here the CDR3 DNA reads TGTGCCAGCATCCAGTTTCTGGGACAGGGTAACGATGAGCAGTTCTTC. It codes for CASIQFLGQGNDEQFF. Together with reference TRBV7-9 and TRBJ2-1, the CDR3 gives the full variable domain: DTGVSQNPRHKITKRGQNVTFRCDPISEHNRLYWYRQTLGQGPEFLTYFQNEAQLEKSRLLSDRFSAERPKGSFSTLEIQRTEQGDSAMYLCASIQFLGQGNDEQFFGPGTRLTVL.

This clonotype came up many times. The chain couples TRBV5-1 to TRBJ1-1; D is ambiguous. Germline CDR1 is SGHRS and CDR2 is YFSETQ. Trimming pared 1 base from V and 0 bases from J, leaving 13 bases between. This CDR3 spans 16 amino acids. Here the CDR3 reads CASSLSPRSMNTEAFF. As DNA, the CDR3 is TGCGCCAGCAGCTTGAGTCCCCGGTCAATGAACACTGAAGCTTTCTTT.

At least ten counts were recorded for this clonotype. V and J are TRBV2 and TRBJ2-1; 8 nucleotides line up with TRBD2. From germline, CDR1 is SNHLY and CDR2 FYNNEI. The CDR3 consists of 14 residues. Trimming at V came to 7 bases and at J to 6 bases, leaving 8 bases not matched to a gene. This chain's CDR3 is CASMELAVRNEQFF. The CDR3 coding sequence is TGTGCCAGCATGGAACTAGCGGTCCGCAATGAGCAGTTCTTC.

In its sample, this clonotype was seen many times. The chain joins TRBV5-1 to TRBJ2-5; unclear D gene. Germline lookup yields CDR1 SGHRS and CDR2 YFSETQ. The CDR3 consists of 12 residues. V was clipped by 4 bases and J by 2 bases, with 6 bases between them. The CDR3 loop is CASSPQQETQYF. In DNA form, the CDR3 reads TGCGCCAGCAGCCCTCAACAAGAGACCCAGTACTTC.

This clonotype was seen ten or more times. This chain uses TRBV15 with TRBJ2-4, with D uncertain. V lost 0 bases, J lost 0 bases, and 6 bases lay in between. The length of the CDR3 is 15 residues. Germline V gives CDR1 LNHNV, CDR2 YYDKDF (reference sequence). As DNA, the CDR3 is TGTGCCACCAGCAGAGACGTCCTAGCCAAAAACATTCAGTACTTC. This translates into CATSRDVLAKNIQYF.